This T cell receptor (beta chain) came from a study of cytomegalovirus exposure and HLA in healthy donors. Study details: A later analysis reported the 100 to 150 validation repertoires used the same platform as the 666 first-cohort repertoires. Findings and limits, study-wide: TCR sequences were mostly rare, though some public TCRs occurred in many donors. Diagnosis of cytomegalovirus status made by the classifier reportedly showed high specificity and sensitivity. Among TCR beta chains, those listed as cytomegalovirus-associated numbered about 160.

The assay was immunoSEQ multiplex PCR, and TCRdb's table has in-frame clones only and misses some. The data show hundreds of thousands of clones, approximately 87% seen once. The CDR3 consists of 16 residues. Trimming took 3 bases from V and 2 from J; bases not matched to a gene: 6. Looked up from germline, CDR1 is SGDLS and CDR2 is YYNGEE. Note on this clone: Its cognate antigen is unknown.

Source material: PBMCs. The chain carries TRBV9 and TRBJ2-3, with 10 bases that match TRBD2. The sequence was obtained from a woman aged 18-29 years in good health and CMV-seronegative. CDR3: CASSGERGGHTDTQYF. CDR3 DNA: TGTGCCAGCAGCGGTGAGCGGGGGGGCCACACAGATACGCAGTATTTT.